Below, one TCR beta chain is given with its context. PCR replicates from unsorted PBMC used approximately 300 ng DNA, and this amount was some 30,000 T cell genomes. Measured with immunoSEQ multiplex PCR; TCRdb has only the in-frame clones, and not every one. The repertoire holds 490,000 or so clones, with about 79% as singletons. Donors, healthy HIV-negative adults, lacked recent acute infections or vaccinations. Samples left unsorted employed 80 million to 95 million PBMCs for genomic DNA. The data belong to a study of shared clonotypes between healthy human individuals. Background on the study: The cohort comprised a couple of women and a few men. Their ages spanned 18 to 49 years.

This receptor was identified in a woman in her forties in good health. Some clones in this sample may be carry-over from other donors' samples. Material for sequencing was PBMCs.

For the CDR3, the DNA is TGCAGCGGACTGGGACAGGGAAACACCATATATTTT. Amino acids: CSGLGQGNTIYF. This chain joins TRBV29-1 and TRBJ1-3, with 7 bases that match TRBD1. This CDR3 is built from 12 residues. Germline-derived CDR1 and CDR2 are SQVTM and ANQGSEA. The V segment lost 7 bases and the J segment 4 bases; nucleotides outside the gene matches: 4.